The 21 T cell receptor beta chains below all came from one sample that was sequenced in a study of blood T cell repertoires in COVID-19. TCRdb's copy holds only in-frame clones and misses some; the assay was immunoSEQ multiplex PCR. The data contain under 250,000 clones, about 90% of them seen just once; the ten biggest clones take up under 1.5%. Sequenced material: peripheral blood. These receptors came from a man older than 75 with acute or convalescent COVID-19.

V is TRBV5-4 and J is TRBJ1-1; tentative D call: TRBD1 (5 bases). Trimming removed 1 base from V and 1 base from J, with 8 bases in between. Germline V lookup: CDR1 SGHNT, CDR2 YYREEE (reference sequence). The CDR3 has 14 residues. CDR3 residues: CASSLPGQNTEAFF. The CDR3, as DNA: TGTGCCAGCAGCTTGCCTGGACAGAACACTGAAGCTTTCTTT.

In this sample, this clone turned up once. Other DNA sequences in the sample encode the same CDR3. This sequence joins TRBV6-2 or TRBV6-3 and TRBJ1-2, with TRBD1 matching over 7 bases. V shed 5 bases, J shed 5 bases, and the junction held 2 bases outside the gene matches. Germline V gene lookup returns CDR1 MNHEY and CDR2 SVGEGT. The CDR3 is 12 amino acids. The CDR3 sequence: CASSIQGYGYTF. The CDR3 nucleotides read TGTGCCAGCAGTATACAGGGGTATGGCTACACCTTC.

The chain recombines TRBV19 with TRBJ2-2; 14 nucleotides line up with TRBD2. CDR1 and CDR2 (germline): LNHDA, SQIVND (reference sequence). The CDR3 runs 15 residues. V lost 7 bases, J lost 6 bases, and 4 bases stayed unmatched. CDR3 DNA sequence: TGTGCCAGTACCGGGACTAGCGGGAGTTCCGGGGAGCTGTTTTTT. As protein: CASTGTSGSSGELFF.

The chain uses TRBV28 and TRBJ2-1; 10 bases are a match to TRBD2. V was pared by 4 bases and J by 4 bases, with 7 bases of the junction left unmatched. CDR1 MDHEN and CDR2 SYDVKM come from the germline V gene. This CDR3 region has 16 residues. CDR3 sequence (DNA): TGTGCCAGCAGTTCAGGACTAGCGGAAAATTACAATGAGCAGTTCTTC. This encodes CASSSGLAENYNEQFF.

This sequence joins TRBV10-3 and TRBJ2-2; TRBD2 is a possible D gene (7 bases). Trimming removed 2 bases from V and 4 bases from J, with 11 bases in between. Germline loops: CDR1 ENHRY, CDR2 SYGVKD. The CDR3 covers 15 residues. This CDR3 is CAISEGGGGTGELFF. The DNA for the CDR3 is TGTGCCATCAGTGAGGGGGGGGGCGGCACCGGGGAGCTGTTTTTT.

V is TRBV10-3 and J is TRBJ1-2; D possibly corresponds to TRBD1 (5 bases). The CDR3 consists of 15 residues. The germline gives CDR1 ENHRY, CDR2 SYGVKD. Trimming stripped 2 bases from V and 6 bases from J, with 16 bases between. The CDR3, as DNA: TGTGCCATCAGTGAGGAAGTAAGGGGAGGGAATGGCTACACCTTC. Encoded protein: CAISEEVRGGNGYTF.

This clone was counted once. V gene TRBV18 combines with J gene TRBJ2-5; 9 positions agree with TRBD1. There are 13 residues in the CDR3. Germline V gene data show CDR1 as KGHSH and CDR2 as LQKENI. V was pared by 4 bases and J by 4 bases, with 1 base of the junction left unmatched. In DNA, the CDR3 is TGTGCCAGCTCACAGGGACAGGGAGAGACCCAGTACTTC. Translation gives CASSQGQGETQYF.

The chain carries TRBV6-6 and TRBJ2-5; TRBD1 aligns across 9 bases. Germline V lookup: CDR1 MNHNY, CDR2 SVGAGI (reference sequence). V lost 6 bases and J lost 3; bases outside the gene matches: 8. The length of the CDR3 is 15 residues. The CDR3 here is CASSQPGQGKETQYF. The CDR3 nucleotides read TGTGCCAGCAGCCAACCGGGACAGGGAAAAGAGACCCAGTACTTC.

The rearrangement links TRBV7-7 to TRBJ2-1, with a tentative D call TRBD2 (6 bases). The CDR3 is 15 residues long. Germline V gene sequence: CDR1 SSHAT, CDR2 FNYEAQ (reference sequence). Between the trimmed V and J ends, which lost 2 bases and 3 bases, there was a span of 11 bases. The CDR3 here is CASSLLLADYNEQFF. CDR3 DNA: TGTGCCAGCAGCTTACTACTAGCCGACTACAATGAGCAGTTCTTC.

This clone showed up just once. V is TRBV7-3 and J is TRBJ2-1; 7 bases are shared with TRBD2. The V and J ends lost 2 bases and 7 bases, in that order; junction bases with no gene match: 8. The CDR3 loop spans 15 amino acids. CDR1 SGHTA and CDR2 FQGTGA come from the germline V gene. The CDR3 loop is CASSLRLGEGNEQFF. The CDR3 DNA sequence: TGTGCCAGCAGCTTACGGTTGGGGGAGGGGAATGAGCAGTTCTTC.

The chain joins TRBV7-7 to TRBJ2-5; 8 positions agree with TRBD1. CDR1 SSHAT and CDR2 FNYEAQ come from the germline V gene (reference sequence). The CDR3 loop spans 15 amino acids. The junction had 9 bases not matched to a gene; V was cut back by 5 bases and J by 4 bases. CDR3 bases: TGTGCCAGCAGCCCGGACAGGGTTATGACAGAGACCCAGTACTTC. Amino acids: CASSPDRVMTETQYF.

This sequence joins TRBV12-5 and TRBJ2-1; TRBD1 matches at 11 bases. Germline V gene lookup returns CDR1 LGHNT and CDR2 FRNRAP. This CDR3 has 17 amino acids. V trimming: 5 bases; J trimming: 5 bases; junction bases outside the gene matches: 11. This CDR3 reads CASGLSWGQGEHNEQFF. The CDR3, as DNA: TGTGCTAGTGGTCTCTCCTGGGGACAGGGGGAACACAATGAGCAGTTCTTC.

The V and J genes are TRBV19 and TRBJ1-1; 10 positions match TRBD1. Germline values: CDR1 LNHDA, CDR2 SQIVND (reference sequence). The CDR3 is 17 residues long. J lost 3 bases, V lost 1 base, and 8 bases had no gene match. The CDR3 sequence: CASSIVGQGPLDTEAFF. CDR3 nucleotide sequence: TGTGCCAGTAGTATAGTGGGACAGGGGCCCTTGGACACTGAAGCTTTCTTT.

The rearrangement uses TRBV9 and TRBJ2-1; D ambiguous. The CDR3 has 13 residues. The V gene's germline CDR1 is SGDLS and CDR2 YYNGEE. V dropped 2 bases and J dropped 1 base, with 4 bases sitting between them. CDR3 region: CASSVASYNEQFF. Written as DNA, the CDR3 is TGTGCCAGCAGCGTCGCGTCCTACAATGAGCAGTTCTTC. Drawing the rest from reference TRBV9 and TRBJ2-1, the complete variable domain is DSGVTQTPKHLITATGQRVTLRCSPRSGDLSVYWYQQSLDQGLQFLIQYYNGEERAKGNILERFSAQQFPDLHSELNLSSLELGDSALYFCASSVASYNEQFFGPGTRLTVL.

V gene TRBV6-5 combines with J gene TRBJ1-5; possible D gene TRBD1, 5 bases. Germline V lookup: CDR1 MNHEY, CDR2 SVGAGI. Deletions cut 8 bases from V and 4 bases from J, with 12 bases between. This CDR3 has 13 residues. This CDR3 is CASRVGTNQPQHF. The CDR3, as DNA: TGTGCCAGCCGGGTGGGGACTAATCAGCCCCAGCATTTT.

This chain links TRBV7-9 with TRBJ1-2, with D possibly matching TRBD1 (5 bases). CDR1 and CDR2 from the germline V gene are SEHNR and FQNEAQ (reference sequence). CDR3 length: 16 residues. Trimming stripped 3 bases from V and 0 bases from J, with 14 bases between. The CDR3 loop reads CASSFGRVGANYGYTF. CDR3 sequence (DNA): TGTGCCAGCAGCTTTGGCCGAGTAGGGGCTAACTATGGCTACACCTTC.

This clone occurred a few times. The chain uses TRBV29-1 and TRBJ1-2, with 11 bases identical to TRBD1. The CDR3 is 13 amino acids. V shed 5 bases, J shed 5 bases, and the junction held 4 bases outside the gene matches. In germline, CDR1 is SQVTM, CDR2 ANQGSEA. CDR3: CSVRDRGFYGYTF. CDR3 nucleotide sequence: TGCAGCGTTCGGGACAGGGGGTTTTATGGCTACACCTTC. The full variable domain, completed using reference TRBV29-1 and TRBJ1-2, is SAVISQKPSRDICQRGTSLTIQCQVDSQVTMMFWYRQQPGQSLTLIATANQGSEATYESGFVIDKFPISRPNLTFSTLTVSNMSPEDSSIYLCSVRDRGFYGYTFGSGTRLTVV.

The V and J genes are TRBV6-5 and TRBJ2-5; no definite D call. Trimming took off 6 bases at V and 8 bases at J, with 13 bases between the two ends. Germline values: CDR1 MNHEY, CDR2 SVGAGI. The CDR3 has 12 residues. This chain's CDR3 is CASSDVSGTQYF. CDR3 coding DNA: TGTGCCAGCAGCGACGTATCAGGTACCCAGTACTTC.

The chain has TRBV29-1 and TRBJ2-3, with 10 bases aligning to TRBD2. Germline assignment: CDR1 SQVTM and CDR2 ANQGSEA. CDR3 length: 14 amino acids. The J segment lost 5 bases and the V segment lost 4 bases, leaving 6 bases of the junction unmatched. The CDR3 sequence is CSVGASGSGDTQYF. The DNA for the CDR3 is TGCAGCGTTGGGGCTAGCGGGAGCGGAGATACGCAGTATTTT.

This sequence joins TRBV7-2 and TRBJ1-1; D uncertain. Trimming cost V 1 base and J 5 bases, with 17 bases left between them. Germline loops: CDR1 SGHTA, CDR2 FQGNSA. The CDR3 runs 16 residues. In nucleotides, the CDR3 is TGTGCCAGCAGCTTAGAGGAGTTGGGCGCGGGTACTGAAGCTTTCTTT. Translating gives CASSLEELGAGTEAFF.

This chain links TRBV18 with TRBJ2-6, with D uncertain. Germline V gene lookup returns CDR1 KGHSH and CDR2 LQKENI. This CDR3 contains 16 residues. The V gene lost 4 bases and the J gene lost 0 bases, with 10 bases spanning the gap. CDR3 in amino acids: CASSRDISSGANVLTF. CDR3 nucleotide sequence: TGTGCCAGCTCACGAGACATTTCCTCTGGGGCCAACGTCCTGACTTTC. The full variable domain, rest sourced from reference TRBV18 and TRBJ2-6, is NAGVMQNPRHLVRRRGQEARLRCSPMKGHSHVYWYRQLPEEGLKFMVYLQKENIIDESGMPKERFSAEFPKEGPSILRIQQVVRGDSAAYFCASSRDISSGANVLTFGAGSRLTVL.